This TCR beta chain was documented in a study of blood T cell repertoires in COVID-19 (dated by TCRdb to about 2020). About the investigation overall: The collaborator samples originated in the United States, Italy and Spain and spanned the acute and convalescent phases of COVID-19. The material from the prospective study consisted of cDNA or gDNA derived from T cells, B-cell-depleted T cells, or PBMCs. Deeply sampled blood TCRbeta repertoires from subjects exposed to, actively infected with, or recovered from COVID-19 were included in the dataset. The repertoires were made available in a free public database intended to serve as a resource for research on the immune response to SARS-CoV-2. Samples came from the ongoing ImmuneRACE study (first 160 participants) plus 1,254 subjects from 6 global collaborators. A de-identified subject ID, COVID-19 status, age in years and sex were almost always included in the sample metadata. HLA class I and class II types, where available, came from metadata supplied by the sample provider rather than from assay-based typing. On the study overall, not on this receptor specifically: The quantity of clinical and demographic metadata differed by source and by participant and was supplied without curation.

Remarks on this clone: Its antigen remains unidentified. One base away there is no much larger clone; base qualities are not given.

The immunoSEQ Assay, a bias-controlled multiplex PCR, was used to amplify TCRbeta CDR3 regions from genomic DNA. The source study handled its data this way. The number of nucleated cells in each sample was estimated from the amplification of reference gene primers within the assay. To quantify the absolute abundance of each unique TCRbeta CDR3 rearrangement, sequence reads were collapsed and filtered. For each sample, productive Simpson clonality was calculated as the square root of Simpson's diversity index across productive rearrangements. As stored in TCRdb, this immuneACCESS dataset retains in-frame rearrangements with V and J assigned. A fraction of the clones does not appear; measured against another copy, unresolved V genes explain less than half of the discrepancy, and the remainder lacks a known reason. That table furnishes V, J and clone size, whereas the DNA furnished D and trimming. Recorded for this sample are 55,000 to 70,000 clones; roughly four fifths of them occurred a single time. The ten top clones hold roughly a tenth of the sample.

The CDR3 contains 11 residues, cysteine and phenylalanine counted. Only the CDR3 region is kept as DNA, spanning 33 bases read in frame from base 1. From a lookup of the germline V gene (reference sequence), CDR1 and CDR2 are DFQATT and SNEGSKA. Trimming removed 6 bases from V and 9 bases from J, leaving 11 bases between the germline ends. The collaborating institutions used their own protocols to collect whole blood in K2EDTA tubes. For TCRbeta analysis, collaborator samples were shipped as frozen whole blood, as isolated PBMCs, or as DNA extracted from either sample type. The sequenced sample was peripheral blood. This TCR was sampled from a woman older than 75 with acute or convalescent COVID-19. This sequence uses TRBV20-1 and TRBJ2-2; too little of a D gene remains to name it. The CDR3 amino acid sequence is: CSAAVARELFF. The sequenced DNA: TGCAGTGCCGCAGTGGCCCGGGAGCTGTTTTTT.